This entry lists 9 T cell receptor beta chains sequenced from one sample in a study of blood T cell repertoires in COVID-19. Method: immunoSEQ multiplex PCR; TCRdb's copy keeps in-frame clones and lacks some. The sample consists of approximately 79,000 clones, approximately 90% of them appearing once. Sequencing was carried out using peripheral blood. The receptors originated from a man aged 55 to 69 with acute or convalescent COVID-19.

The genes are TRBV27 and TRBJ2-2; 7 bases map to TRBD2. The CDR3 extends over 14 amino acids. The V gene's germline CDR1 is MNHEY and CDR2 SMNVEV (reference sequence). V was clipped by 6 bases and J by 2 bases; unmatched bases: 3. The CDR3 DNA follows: TGTGCCAGCAGCCCGGGACTAAACACCGGGGAGCTGTTTTTT. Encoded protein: CASSPGLNTGELFF.

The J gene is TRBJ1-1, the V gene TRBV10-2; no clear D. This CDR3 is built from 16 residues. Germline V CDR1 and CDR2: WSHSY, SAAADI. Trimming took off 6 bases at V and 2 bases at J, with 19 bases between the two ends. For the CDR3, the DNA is TGCGCCAGCAGGGACTGGGTGGGATTGGTCAACACTGAAGCTTTCTTT. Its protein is CASRDWVGLVNTEAFF.

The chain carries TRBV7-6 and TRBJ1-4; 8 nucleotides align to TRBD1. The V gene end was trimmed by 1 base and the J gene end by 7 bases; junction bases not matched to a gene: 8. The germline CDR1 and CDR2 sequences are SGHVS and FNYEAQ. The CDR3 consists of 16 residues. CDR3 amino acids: CASSLGPRGLAEKLFF. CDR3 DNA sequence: TGTGCCAGCAGCTTAGGCCCCAGGGGGCTGGCTGAAAAACTGTTTTTT.

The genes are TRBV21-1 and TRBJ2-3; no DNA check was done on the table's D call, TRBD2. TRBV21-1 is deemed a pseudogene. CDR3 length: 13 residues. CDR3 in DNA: TGTGCCAGCAGCAAGACTAGCACAGATACGCAGTATTTT. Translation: CASSKTSTDTQYF.

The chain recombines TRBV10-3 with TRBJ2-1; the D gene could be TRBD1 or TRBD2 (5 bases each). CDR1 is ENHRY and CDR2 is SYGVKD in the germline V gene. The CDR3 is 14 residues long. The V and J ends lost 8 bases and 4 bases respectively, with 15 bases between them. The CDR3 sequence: CAIGGGDGYNEQFF. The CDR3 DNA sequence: TGTGCCATCGGTGGGGGAGATGGGTACAATGAGCAGTTCTTC.

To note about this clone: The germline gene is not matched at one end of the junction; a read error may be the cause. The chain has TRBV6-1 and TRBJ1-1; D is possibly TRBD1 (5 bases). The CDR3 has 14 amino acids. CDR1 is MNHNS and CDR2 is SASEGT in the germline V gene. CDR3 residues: CASSEARGRANCLF. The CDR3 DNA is TGTGCCAGCAGTGAAGCGCGTGGCAGGGCGAACTGTCTCTTT.

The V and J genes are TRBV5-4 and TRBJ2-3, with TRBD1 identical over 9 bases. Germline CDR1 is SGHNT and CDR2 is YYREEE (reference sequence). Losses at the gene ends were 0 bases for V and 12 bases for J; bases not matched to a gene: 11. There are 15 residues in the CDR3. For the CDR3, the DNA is TGTGCCAGCAGCTTGGGACAGGGGGAAGTGGGACGCCAGTATTTT. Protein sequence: CASSLGQGEVGRQYF.

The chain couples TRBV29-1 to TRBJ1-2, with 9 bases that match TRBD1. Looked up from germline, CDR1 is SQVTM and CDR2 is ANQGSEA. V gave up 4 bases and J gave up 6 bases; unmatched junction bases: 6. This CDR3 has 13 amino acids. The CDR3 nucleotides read TGCAGCGTTGGGGACAGGGAGTCTAATGGCTACACCTTC. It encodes CSVGDRESNGYTF.

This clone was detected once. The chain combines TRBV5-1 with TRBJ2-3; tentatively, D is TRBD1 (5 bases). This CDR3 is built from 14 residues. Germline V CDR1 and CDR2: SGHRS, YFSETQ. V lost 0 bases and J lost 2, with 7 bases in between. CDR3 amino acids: CASSLDRPTDTQYF. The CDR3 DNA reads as TGCGCCAGCAGCTTGGACAGGCCCACAGATACGCAGTATTTT.